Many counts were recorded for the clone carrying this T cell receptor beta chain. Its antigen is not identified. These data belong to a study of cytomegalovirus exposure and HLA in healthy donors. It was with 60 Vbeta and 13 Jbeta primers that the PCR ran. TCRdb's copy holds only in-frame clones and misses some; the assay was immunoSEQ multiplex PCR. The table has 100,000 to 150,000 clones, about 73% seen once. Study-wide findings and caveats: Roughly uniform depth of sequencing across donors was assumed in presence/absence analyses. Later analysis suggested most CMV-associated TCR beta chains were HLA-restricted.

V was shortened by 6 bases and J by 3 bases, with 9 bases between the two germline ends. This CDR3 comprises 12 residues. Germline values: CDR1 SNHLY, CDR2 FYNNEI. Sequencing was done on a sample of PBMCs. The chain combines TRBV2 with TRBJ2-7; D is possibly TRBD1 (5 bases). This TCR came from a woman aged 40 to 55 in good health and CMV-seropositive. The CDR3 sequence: CASRTDYYEQYF. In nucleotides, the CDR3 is TGTGCCAGCAGGACAGATTACTACGAGCAGTACTTC.